This T cell receptor beta chain was identified during a study of control samples from healthy donors and cancer patients. TCRdb's copy holds only in-frame clones and misses some; the assay was immunoSEQ multiplex PCR. The data hold about 94,000 clones, with about nine tenths observed a single time. In this sample, this clone turned up once. Trimming took 5 bases from V and 0 from J, leaving 14 bases between them. The CDR3 spans 15 residues. Germline-derived CDR1 and CDR2 are SQVTM and ANQGSEA. Sequenced material: blood. V is TRBV29-1 and J is TRBJ2-1, with D tentatively TRBD1 or TRBD2 (5 bases each). The TCR sequence derives from a young woman in good health. CDR3 bases: TGCAGCGTTAGAAATCGGGACGCCTCCTACAATGAGCAGTTCTTC. This translates into CSVRNRDASYNEQFF.